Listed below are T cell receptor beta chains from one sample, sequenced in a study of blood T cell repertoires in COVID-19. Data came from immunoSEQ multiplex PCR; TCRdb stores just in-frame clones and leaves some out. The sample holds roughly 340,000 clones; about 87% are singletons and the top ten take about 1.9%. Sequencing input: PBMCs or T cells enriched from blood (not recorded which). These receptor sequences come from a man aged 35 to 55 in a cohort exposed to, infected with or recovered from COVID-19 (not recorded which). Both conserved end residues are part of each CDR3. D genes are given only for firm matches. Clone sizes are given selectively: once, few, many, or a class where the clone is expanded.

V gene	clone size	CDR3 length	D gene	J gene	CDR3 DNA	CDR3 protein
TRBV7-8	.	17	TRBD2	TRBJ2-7	TGTGCCAGCAGCTTAGACAGAACCAGCGGGAGTATCTCCGAGCAGTACTTC	CASSLDRTSGSISEQYF
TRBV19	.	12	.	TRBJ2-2	TGTGCCAGTAGCAGACTCGCCGGGGAGCTGTTTTTT	CASSRLAGELFF
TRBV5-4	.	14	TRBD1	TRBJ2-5	TGTGCCAGCAGCACAAGAGACAGGGGAACGACCCAGTACTTC	CASSTRDRGTTQYF
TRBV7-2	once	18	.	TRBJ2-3	TGTGCCAGCAGCTTAGATCCCTACGGCGCGGGTAGCACAGATACGCAGTATTTT	CASSLDPYGAGSTDTQYF
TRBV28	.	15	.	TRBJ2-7	TGTGCCAGCAGTCGGGACCGCAGGGGAAATCGCGAGCAGTACTTC	CASSRDRRGNREQYF
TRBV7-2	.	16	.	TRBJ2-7	TGTGCCAGCAGCTTAGAAATGAGGGAGTCCACCTACGAGCAGTACTTC	CASSLEMRESTYEQYF
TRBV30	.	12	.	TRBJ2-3	TGTGCCTGGAATCGGGGGTCAGATACGCAGTATTTT	CAWNRGSDTQYF
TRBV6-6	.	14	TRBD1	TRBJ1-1	TGTGCCAGCAGTTTCCCGACAGGGGTCACTGAAGCTTTCTTT	CASSFPTGVTEAFF
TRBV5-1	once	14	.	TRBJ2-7	TGCGCCAGCAGCTCTGATTCAGGGTCCTACGAGCAGTACTTC	CASSSDSGSYEQYF
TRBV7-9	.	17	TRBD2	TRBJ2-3	TGTGCCAGCAACATCCGGCTAGCGGGAGGAGGGGCAGATACGCAGTATTTT	CASNIRLAGGGADTQYF
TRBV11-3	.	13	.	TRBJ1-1	TGTGCCAGCAGTCAACGGCAGGGCGCTGAAGCTTTCTTT	CASSQRQGAEAFF
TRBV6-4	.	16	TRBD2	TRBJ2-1	TGTGCCAGCAGTGACCTGCGGGAGGGCCAACGGAATGAGCAGTTCTTC	CASSDLREGQRNEQFF
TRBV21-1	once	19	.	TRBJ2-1	TGTGCCAGCAGCAAAAAGGTGGATCAGCGGGAGGGCCGGGGCAATGAGCAGTTCTTC	CASSKKVDQREGRGNEQFF
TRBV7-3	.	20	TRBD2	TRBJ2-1	TGTGCCAGCAGCTCAGCCGGGACTAGCGGGAGGGGGGCTTACTACAATGAGCAGTTCTTC	CASSSAGTSGRGAYYNEQFF
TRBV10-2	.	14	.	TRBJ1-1	TGCGCCAGCAGTGACCCGGGTATGAACACTGAAGCTTTCTTT	CASSDPGMNTEAFF
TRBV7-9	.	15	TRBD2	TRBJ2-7	TGTGCCAGCAGCCCCCAGGCGGGAGGGACCTACGAGCAGTACTTC	CASSPQAGGTYEQYF
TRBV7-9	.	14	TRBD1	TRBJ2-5	TGTGCCAGCAGCTACGGGACAGGGAAGGAGACCCAGTACTTC	CASSYGTGKETQYF
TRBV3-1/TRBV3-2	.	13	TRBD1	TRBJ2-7	TGTGCCAGCGTTAGGACAGGTTCCTACGAGCAGTACTTC	CASVRTGSYEQYF
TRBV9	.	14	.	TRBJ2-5	TGTGCCAGCAGCGTAGGGTTACAAAGAGAGACCCAGTACTTC	CASSVGLQRETQYF
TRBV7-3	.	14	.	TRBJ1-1	TGTGCCAGCAGCTTAGGATCGGGGAACACTGAAGCTTTCTTT	CASSLGSGNTEAFF